These 9 T cell receptor beta chains came from one sample sequenced in a study of OX40 agonist ivuxolimab in advanced cancers. Measured with immunoSEQ multiplex PCR; TCRdb has only the in-frame clones, and not every one. This repertoire shows roughly 28,000 clones, around 79% found once; its top ten account for around 28%. This material consisted of CD4+ or CD8+ T cells sorted from blood, taken in a trial of the OX40 agonist ivuxolimab. Receptors were obtained from an adult with an advanced solid tumor such as melanoma, head and neck, liver or kidney cancer.

V and J are TRBV7-9 and TRBJ2-7, with D hard to call. The CDR3 is made up of 14 amino acids. V was pared by 1 base and J by 2 bases, with 9 bases between. CDR1 and CDR2 (germline): SEHNR, FQNEAQ (reference sequence). The CDR3 DNA follows: TGTGCCAGCAGCTTAGTCGTGCCCCCCTACGAGCAGTACTTC. This gives the protein CASSLVVPPYEQYF.

A few counts support this clone. This chain joins TRBV11-2 and TRBJ2-7; maybe TRBD1 (6 bases). V lost 5 bases and J lost 2, with 16 bases in between. This CDR3 contains 15 residues. Germline lookup yields CDR1 SGHAT and CDR2 FQNNGV. The CDR3 DNA reads as TGTGCCAGCAGCCTGGATCCAGAGGGGGCCTACGAGCAGTACTTC. It is translated as CASSLDPEGAYEQYF.

The chain is built from TRBV4-1 and TRBJ1-2; TRBD1 agrees at 9 bases. Germline-derived CDR1 and CDR2 are MGHRA and YSYEKL. After removal of 1 base from V and 0 bases from J, the junction contained 9 bases not matched to a gene. This CDR3 is 18 amino acids long. CDR3 in DNA: TGCGCCAGCAGCCAAGGGACAGGGGCGGACGGATCTAACTATGGCTACACCTTC. Protein product: CASSQGTGADGSNYGYTF.

The chain joins TRBV10-3 to TRBJ1-1; 8 bases fit TRBD1. Germline lookup yields CDR1 ENHRY and CDR2 SYGVKD. The CDR3 covers 14 residues. The J segment lost 4 bases and the V segment lost 6 bases, leaving 7 bases of the junction unmatched. The CDR3 nucleotides are TGTGCCATCAGCGAGGACAGGGTGGGCACTGAAGCTTTCTTT. Amino acids: CAISEDRVGTEAFF.

This rearrangement joins TRBV19 to TRBJ2-3; TRBD2 matches 9 bases. The CDR3 runs to 19 residues. From germline, CDR1 is LNHDA and CDR2 SQIVND (reference sequence). The V and J ends lost 7 bases and 3 bases, in that order; junction bases with no gene match: 20. The CDR3 spells CASTLQAPTLAGATDTQYF. CDR3 coding DNA: TGTGCCAGTACCCTACAAGCGCCGACTTTAGCGGGAGCTACAGATACGCAGTATTTT.

In this sample, this clone turned up once. The chain joins TRBV7-6 to TRBJ2-1; TRBD2 agrees at 7 bases. The ends lost 2 bases at V and 3 bases at J; junction bases unmatched: 7. Germline lookup yields CDR1 SGHVS and CDR2 FNYEAQ. The CDR3 loop spans 16 amino acids. The CDR3 spells CASSLIRRGSYNEQFF. CDR3 in DNA: TGTGCCAGCAGCTTAATCCGGCGCGGGAGCTACAATGAGCAGTTCTTC. Filled out from reference TRBV7-6 and TRBJ2-1, the complete variable domain reads GAGVSQSPRYKVTKRGQDVALRCDPISGHVSLYWYRQALGQGPEFLTYFNYEAQQDKSGLPNDRFSAERPEGSISTLTIQRTEQRDSAMYRCASSLIRRGSYNEQFFGPGTRLTVL.

The chain couples TRBV5-6 to TRBJ2-7; no firm D call. The germline gives CDR1 SGHDT, CDR2 YYEEEE. V lost 4 bases and J 0 bases, leaving 8 bases between the germline ends. The CDR3 runs 13 residues. The chain's CDR3 is CASSPGGSYEQYF. The CDR3 DNA reads TGTGCCAGCAGCCCAGGCGGCTCCTACGAGCAGTACTTC.

This chain connects TRBV15 to TRBJ2-7; D not resolved. The germline gives CDR1 LNHNV, CDR2 YYDKDF (reference sequence). V dropped 0 bases and J dropped 2 bases, with 11 bases sitting between them. The CDR3 extends over 15 amino acids. The CDR3: CATSREAINTYEQYF. In DNA form, the CDR3 reads TGTGCCACCAGCAGAGAGGCCATAAACACCTACGAGCAGTACTTC.

The chain recombines TRBV28 with TRBJ1-1; TRBD1 matches 7 bases. The CDR3 totals 17 residues. The junction had 19 bases not matched to a gene; V was cut back by 6 bases and J by 6 bases. Germline lookup yields CDR1 MDHEN and CDR2 SYDVKM. The CDR3: CASRWTTTGVMVSEAFF. CDR3 DNA: TGTGCCAGCAGGTGGACAACTACAGGGGTGATGGTGTCTGAAGCTTTCTTT.